These T cell receptor beta chains were read from a single sample in a study of T-cell reconstitution after alpha-beta-depleted transplantation in children. TCRdb re-called the PCR reads through MiXCR, storing one row per CDR3 protein. The sample includes about 900,000 distinct CDR3 sequences, 25% to 35% seen only once; the top ten take more than 25%. The sample was PBMCs, mostly from graft donor cells, taken 360 days after TCRalphabeta/CD19-depleted stem cell transplant. The receptor set was obtained from a boy less than two years old who had a stem cell transplant for SCID, so the T cells may come from the graft donor. Both conserved end residues are trimmed from each CDR3. D genes are given only for firm matches.

len: 14
v_gene: TRBV24-1
j_gene: TRBJ2-6
d_gene: NA
CDR3aa: ATGGRSLSGANVLT

len: 13
v_gene: TRBV28
j_gene: TRBJ2-1
d_gene: NA
CDR3aa: ASSLWGASGNEQF

len: 13
v_gene: TRBV29-1
j_gene: TRBJ2-3
d_gene: TRBD2
CDR3aa: SVSLAGGITDTQY

len: 12
v_gene: TRBV5-1
j_gene: TRBJ2-2
d_gene: TRBD1
CDR3aa: ASTLTDRAGELF

len: 13
v_gene: TRBV4-1
j_gene: TRBJ2-3
d_gene: TRBD2
CDR3aa: ASSPSGGAVDTQY

len: 12
v_gene: TRBV12-3/TRBV12-4
j_gene: TRBJ2-3
d_gene: NA
CDR3aa: ASRSQASTDTQY

len: 12
v_gene: TRBV4-3
j_gene: TRBJ2-7
d_gene: TRBD1
CDR3aa: AKARTGSRYEQY

len: 12
v_gene: TRBV27
j_gene: TRBJ2-1
d_gene: NA
CDR3aa: ASSYQGKGGEQF

len: 14
v_gene: TRBV5-1
j_gene: TRBJ1-3
d_gene: NA
CDR3aa: ASSLGGLGSGNTIY

len: 13
v_gene: TRBV5-1
j_gene: TRBJ2-4
d_gene: NA
CDR3aa: ASIPSPGSTDIQY

len: 13
v_gene: TRBV20-1
j_gene: TRBJ2-3
d_gene: TRBD2
CDR3aa: SARRTSGGRDTQY

len: 10
v_gene: TRBV4-2
j_gene: TRBJ2-3
d_gene: NA
CDR3aa: ASSQGFNTQY

len: 12
v_gene: TRBV27
j_gene: TRBJ2-3
d_gene: TRBD2
CDR3aa: ASTGGISTDTQY

len: 14
v_gene: TRBV10-3
j_gene: TRBJ2-1
d_gene: NA
CDR3aa: AISESGGGSYNEQF

len: 12
v_gene: TRBV5-1
j_gene: TRBJ1-1
d_gene: TRBD1
CDR3aa: ASSPGDRAQEAF

len: 12
v_gene: TRBV7-2
j_gene: TRBJ2-1
d_gene: NA
CDR3aa: ASSKRDNYNEQF

len: 13
v_gene: TRBV14
j_gene: TRBJ2-7
d_gene: TRBD1
CDR3aa: ASSRTTGLVNEQY

len: 13
v_gene: TRBV27
j_gene: TRBJ2-2
d_gene: NA
CDR3aa: ASRARQGNTGELF

len: 15
v_gene: TRBV29-1
j_gene: TRBJ2-3
d_gene: TRBD2
CDR3aa: SVEILAGGPSTDTQY

len: 13
v_gene: TRBV9
j_gene: TRBJ2-1
d_gene: TRBD2
CDR3aa: ASSAASGVPREQF

len: 15
v_gene: TRBV12-3/TRBV12-4
j_gene: TRBJ1-4
d_gene: NA
CDR3aa: ASSSWGTAATNEKLF

len: 12
v_gene: TRBV28
j_gene: TRBJ2-3
d_gene: TRBD2
CDR3aa: ASSLRLAGSTQY

len: 13
v_gene: TRBV4-2
j_gene: TRBJ1-2
d_gene: NA
CDR3aa: ASSQDSSRVDGYT

len: 13
v_gene: TRBV29-1
j_gene: TRBJ2-7
d_gene: NA
CDR3aa: SVGPSQGNSYEQY

len: 13
v_gene: TRBV15
j_gene: TRBJ2-5
d_gene: NA
CDR3aa: ATSRDSGYQETQY

len: 11
v_gene: TRBV20-1
j_gene: TRBJ2-5
d_gene: TRBD2
CDR3aa: SARTSEYGTQY

len: 15
v_gene: TRBV5-5
j_gene: TRBJ2-2
d_gene: NA
CDR3aa: ASSSRDEIWNTGELF

len: 15
v_gene: TRBV4-2
j_gene: TRBJ2-2
d_gene: TRBD1
CDR3aa: ASSLGQGAKNTGELF

len: 11
v_gene: TRBV12-3/TRBV12-4
j_gene: TRBJ1-1
d_gene: TRBD1
CDR3aa: ASSITGTGAAF

len: 14
v_gene: TRBV5-5
j_gene: TRBJ1-6
d_gene: NA
CDR3aa: ASSLRQDLYNSPLH

len: 13
v_gene: TRBV7-2
j_gene: TRBJ2-1
d_gene: TRBD2
CDR3aa: ASSTGGVNYNEQF

len: 16
v_gene: TRBV13
j_gene: TRBJ2-2
d_gene: TRBD1
CDR3aa: ASSLVAGQGPYTGELF

len: 12
v_gene: TRBV6-5
j_gene: TRBJ2-3
d_gene: NA
CDR3aa: ASSSRGSTDTQY

len: 17
v_gene: TRBV11-2
j_gene: TRBJ2-1
d_gene: TRBD2
CDR3aa: ASSPRGTSGVSSYNEQF

len: 12
v_gene: TRBV5-1
j_gene: TRBJ2-7
d_gene: NA
CDR3aa: ASSLALTSYEQY

len: 14
v_gene: TRBV27
j_gene: TRBJ2-5
d_gene: TRBD1
CDR3aa: ASSSGTVPSEETQY

len: 13
v_gene: TRBV5-1
j_gene: TRBJ1-1
d_gene: NA
CDR3aa: ASSLVGYRNTEAF

len: 13
v_gene: TRBV15
j_gene: TRBJ2-3
d_gene: NA
CDR3aa: ATSREPGPTDTQY

len: 11
v_gene: TRBV2
j_gene: TRBJ2-7
d_gene: NA
CDR3aa: ASSVTEAYEQY

len: 12
v_gene: TRBV7-8
j_gene: TRBJ2-5
d_gene: TRBD1
CDR3aa: ASNPGQGETTQY

len: 12
v_gene: TRBV29-1
j_gene: TRBJ2-1
d_gene: TRBD2
CDR3aa: SVGRGGINNEQF

len: 14
v_gene: TRBV24-1
j_gene: TRBJ2-5
d_gene: NA
CDR3aa: ATSLGGPMYQETQY

len: 12
v_gene: TRBV5-1
j_gene: TRBJ2-7
d_gene: TRBD1
CDR3aa: ASSFQGENYEQY

len: 12
v_gene: TRBV6-2/TRBV6-3
j_gene: TRBJ2-1
d_gene: TRBD2
CDR3aa: ASRPGLGYNEQF

len: 15
v_gene: TRBV4-3
j_gene: TRBJ2-1
d_gene: TRBD2
CDR3aa: ASSQDPGGKAYNEQF

len: 11
v_gene: TRBV5-1
j_gene: TRBJ2-4
d_gene: TRBD2
CDR3aa: ASSLYAGGPEY

len: 12
v_gene: TRBV12-3/TRBV12-4
j_gene: TRBJ1-5
d_gene: NA
CDR3aa: ASSPRRSNQPQH

len: 13
v_gene: TRBV5-1
j_gene: TRBJ2-7
d_gene: TRBD1
CDR3aa: ASSRNGQGAGEQY

len: 13
v_gene: TRBV4-3
j_gene: TRBJ2-3
d_gene: TRBD2
CDR3aa: ASSQGLAGEDTQY

len: 10
v_gene: TRBV5-1
j_gene: TRBJ2-5
d_gene: TRBD1
CDR3aa: ASSSGQWTQY

len: 14
v_gene: TRBV2
j_gene: TRBJ1-3
d_gene: NA
CDR3aa: ASSEVMGGTGNTIY

len: 11
v_gene: TRBV12-3/TRBV12-4
j_gene: TRBJ2-3
d_gene: TRBD1
CDR3aa: ASRGQGADTQY

len: 10
v_gene: TRBV12-3/TRBV12-4
j_gene: TRBJ2-3
d_gene: NA
CDR3aa: ASRRGELAQY

len: 12
v_gene: TRBV2
j_gene: TRBJ2-3
d_gene: NA
CDR3aa: ASSGPRDTDTQY

len: 11
v_gene: TRBV7-2
j_gene: TRBJ2-3
d_gene: NA
CDR3aa: ASSSGWTDTQY